The 8 T cell receptor beta chains in this list originate from one sample, sequenced in a study of technical replicates of blood from several donors. Sequenced by immunoSEQ multiplex PCR; TCRdb stores in-frame clones only, minus some. The sample gives roughly 79,000 clones, more than 90% of which show up once; roughly 0.36% is in the top ten. The sequencing input was T cells isolated from PBMCs. These receptors were taken from a human donor in good health.

As DNA, the CDR3 is TGCGCCAGCAGCCTACGGGAGGTTGTATATGAGCAGTTCTTC. Residues: CASSLREVVYEQFF. The chain combines TRBV4-1 with TRBJ2-1, with 7 nucleotides matching TRBD2. V trimming: 4 bases; J trimming: 8 bases; junction bases outside the gene matches: 8. The CDR3 is 14 residues long. Germline CDR1 reads MGHRA; CDR2 reads YSYEKL.

On this clone: At one boundary the junction diverges from the germline segment, which might be a read error. The chain is built from TRBV5-5 and TRBJ2-7, with TRBD2 matching 8 bases. CDR1 and CDR2 (germline): SGHKS, YYEKEE (reference sequence). CDR3 size: 14 residues. The CDR3 nucleotides read TGTGCCAGCAGCGATTATAGCGGGACGCTTCTACAAATTTTC. Translated: CASSDYSGTLLQIF.

This chain links TRBV19 with TRBJ1-5, with 8 bases lining up with TRBD1. The CDR3 has 15 residues. The V gene's germline CDR1 is LNHDA and CDR2 SQIVND (reference sequence). After removal of 3 bases from V and 5 bases from J, the junction contained 6 bases not matched to a gene. CDR3 DNA sequence: TGTGCCAGTAGTATCGAGGACAGGGCTTATCAGCCCCAGCATTTT. Its translation: CASSIEDRAYQPQHF.

V gene TRBV28 combines with J gene TRBJ2-3, with 7 nucleotides matching TRBD2. There are 16 residues in the CDR3. V shed 3 bases, J shed 3 bases, and the junction held 9 bases outside the gene matches. The germline gives CDR1 MDHEN, CDR2 SYDVKM. The CDR3 DNA reads as TGTGCCAGCAGTTTCATAGCGGGTGGGCGTACAGATACGCAGTATTTT. It is translated as CASSFIAGGRTDTQYF. Full variable domain (missing parts from reference TRBV28 and TRBJ2-3): DVKVTQSSRYLVKRTGEKVFLECVQDMDHENMFWYRQDPGLGLRLIYFSYDVKMKEKGDIPEGYSVSREKKERFSLILESASTNQTSMYLCASSFIAGGRTDTQYFGPGTRLTVL.

This chain connects TRBV6-5 to TRBJ2-5; 11 positions match TRBD2. The CDR3 totals 13 residues. V was clipped by 6 bases and J by 5 bases; unmatched bases: 2. Germline V CDR1 and CDR2: MNHEY, SVGAGI. CDR3: CASRLAGAETQYF. The CDR3 nucleotides are TGTGCCAGCAGACTAGCGGGAGCGGAGACCCAGTACTTC.

V gene TRBV30 combines with J gene TRBJ1-3, with D perhaps matching TRBD1 (6 bases). Per germline, CDR1 GTSNPN and CDR2 SVGIG (reference sequence). The CDR3 has 14 amino acids. V lost 1 base, J lost 4 bases, and 11 bases lay in between. CDR3 coding DNA: TGTGCCTGGAGTGACCCAGGGGCCGGAAACACCATATATTTT. It is translated as CAWSDPGAGNTIYF. Drawing the rest from reference TRBV30 and TRBJ1-3, the complete variable domain is SQTIHQWPATLVQPVGSPLSLECTVEGTSNPNLYWYRQAAGRGLQLLFYSVGIGQISSEVPQNLSASRPQDRQFILSSKKLLLSDSGFYLCAWSDPGAGNTIYFGEGSWLTVV.

This chain connects TRBV5-1 to TRBJ2-1, with 7 nucleotides matching TRBD1. The V gene end was trimmed by 7 bases and the J gene end by 7 bases; junction bases not matched to a gene: 11. The CDR3 is made up of 14 amino acids. Germline V gene data show CDR1 as SGHRS and CDR2 as YFSETQ. The CDR3 reads CASAPRTGVNEQFF. The CDR3 DNA reads TGCGCCAGCGCCCCCCGGACAGGTGTAAATGAGCAGTTCTTC.

The DNA of the CDR3 is TGTGCCAGCAGTCTCGGGACTAGCGTCACACCCACAGATACGCAGTATTTT. It yields the protein CASSLGTSVTPTDTQYF. J is TRBJ2-3 and V is TRBV5-4; 10 bases are shared with TRBD2. The CDR3 is made up of 17 amino acids. Trimming at V came to 5 bases and at J to 2 bases, leaving 11 bases not matched to a gene. The germline V gene encodes CDR1 SGHNT and CDR2 YYREEE (reference sequence).